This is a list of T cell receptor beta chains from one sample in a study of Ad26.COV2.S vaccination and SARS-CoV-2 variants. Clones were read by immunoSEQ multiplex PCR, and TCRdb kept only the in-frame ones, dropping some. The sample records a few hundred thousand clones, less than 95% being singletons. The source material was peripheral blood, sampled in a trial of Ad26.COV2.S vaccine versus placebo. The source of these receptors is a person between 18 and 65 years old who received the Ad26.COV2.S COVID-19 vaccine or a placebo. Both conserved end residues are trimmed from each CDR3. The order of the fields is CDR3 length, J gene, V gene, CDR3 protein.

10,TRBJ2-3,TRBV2,ASSEGADTQY
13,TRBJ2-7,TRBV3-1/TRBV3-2,ASSLGRGARYEQY
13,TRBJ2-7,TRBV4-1,ASSAGTDQTYEQY
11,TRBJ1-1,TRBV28,ASTPRGEIEAF
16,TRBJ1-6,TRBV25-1,ASSEYDRGNSYNSPLH
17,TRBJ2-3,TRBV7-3,ASSVGLAGVYGSTDTQY
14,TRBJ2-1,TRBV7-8,ASSRPRPDSPTEQF
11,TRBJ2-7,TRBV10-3,ANSPGTLYEQY
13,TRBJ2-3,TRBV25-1,ASSDQRSRADTQY
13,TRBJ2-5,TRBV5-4,ASSLQALGGETQY
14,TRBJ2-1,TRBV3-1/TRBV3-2,ASSPPGLESYNEQF
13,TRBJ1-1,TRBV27,ASSKWDRRGDLAF
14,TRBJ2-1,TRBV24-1,ATSEPRGSALNEQF
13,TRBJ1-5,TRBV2,ASSPGTSLNQPQH
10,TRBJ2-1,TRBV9,ASSVVDREQF
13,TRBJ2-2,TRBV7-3,ASRFTGALGRELF
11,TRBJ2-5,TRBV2,ASSASREETQY
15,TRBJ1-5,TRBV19,ASSGAPRAYSNQPQH
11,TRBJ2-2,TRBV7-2,ASSIQRGGELF
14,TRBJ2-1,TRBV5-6,ASSLPGLARYNEQF
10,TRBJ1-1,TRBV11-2,ASSLGSAEAF
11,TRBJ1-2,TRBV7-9,ASSLGGARGYT
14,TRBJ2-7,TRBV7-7,ASSRTVVTGRYEQY
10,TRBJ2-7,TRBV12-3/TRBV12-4,ASSLGQDEQY
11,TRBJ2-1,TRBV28,ASTPDTNNEQF
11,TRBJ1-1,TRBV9,ASSVSEVNEAF
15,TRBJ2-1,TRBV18,ASSPMSQASSYNEQF
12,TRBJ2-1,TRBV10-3,AISESSGALEQF
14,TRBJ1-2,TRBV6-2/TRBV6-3,ASSYSMGSPIDGYT
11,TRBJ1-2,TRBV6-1,ASSDSFNYGYT
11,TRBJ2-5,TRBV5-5,ASSPDSQETQY
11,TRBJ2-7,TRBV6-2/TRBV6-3,ASSRQGIYEQY
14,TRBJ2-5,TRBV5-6,ASSLVPSGRRETQY
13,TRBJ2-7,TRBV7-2,ASSLAGVTNYEQY
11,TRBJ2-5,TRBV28,ASRETGIETQY
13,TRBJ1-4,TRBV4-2,ASSQAGSVREKLF
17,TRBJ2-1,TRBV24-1,ATSDFLQGEGESYNEQF
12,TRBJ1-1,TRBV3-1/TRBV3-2,ASSQEGLLTEAF
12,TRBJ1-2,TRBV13,ASSQGGFPYGYT
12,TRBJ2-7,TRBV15,ATSREIVSTEQY
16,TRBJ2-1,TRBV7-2,ASRLRWDRGLFNNEQF
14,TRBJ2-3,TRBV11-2,ASSPQGAGGSNTQY
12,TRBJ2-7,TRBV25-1,ASSDAASSYEQY
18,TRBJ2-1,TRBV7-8,ASSLGTPIAGESSYNEQF
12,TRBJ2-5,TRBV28,ASSPARRGETQY
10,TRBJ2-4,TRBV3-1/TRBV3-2,ASSQDPNIQY
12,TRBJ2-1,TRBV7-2,ASSLTSGSHEQF
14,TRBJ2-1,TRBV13,ASIESSGTRYNEQF
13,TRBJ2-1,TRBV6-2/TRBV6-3,ASTPGGLHRPLGF
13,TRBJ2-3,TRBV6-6,ASRPTGTVTDTQY
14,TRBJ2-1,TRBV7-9,ASSLGTGGAYNEQF
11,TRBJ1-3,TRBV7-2,ASGIDWRESIY
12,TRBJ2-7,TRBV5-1,ASGEQGFSYEQY
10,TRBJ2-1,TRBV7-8,ASSLERGRAF
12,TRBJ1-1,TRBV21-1,ASRDDRVGTEAF